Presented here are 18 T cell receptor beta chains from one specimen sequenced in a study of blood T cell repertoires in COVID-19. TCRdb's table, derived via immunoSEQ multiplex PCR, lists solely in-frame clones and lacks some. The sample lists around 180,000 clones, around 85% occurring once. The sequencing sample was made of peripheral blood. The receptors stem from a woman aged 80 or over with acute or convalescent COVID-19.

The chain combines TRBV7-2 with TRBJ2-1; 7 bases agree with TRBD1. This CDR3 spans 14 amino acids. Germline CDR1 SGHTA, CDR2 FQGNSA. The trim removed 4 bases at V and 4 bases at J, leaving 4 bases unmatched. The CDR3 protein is CASSSDRVYNEQFF. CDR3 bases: TGTGCCAGCAGCTCTGACAGGGTTTACAATGAGCAGTTCTTC.

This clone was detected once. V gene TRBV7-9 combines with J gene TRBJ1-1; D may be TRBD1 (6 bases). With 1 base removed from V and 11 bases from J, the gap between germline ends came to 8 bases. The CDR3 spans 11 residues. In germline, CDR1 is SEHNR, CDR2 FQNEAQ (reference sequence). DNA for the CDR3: TGTGCCAGCAGCTTAGGGGGGCAGGCTTTCTTT. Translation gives CASSLGGQAFF.

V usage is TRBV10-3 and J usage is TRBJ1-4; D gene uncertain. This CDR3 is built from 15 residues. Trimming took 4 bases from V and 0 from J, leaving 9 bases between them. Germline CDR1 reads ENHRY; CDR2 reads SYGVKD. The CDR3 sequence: CAISARGATNEKLFF. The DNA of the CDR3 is TGTGCCATCAGTGCACGGGGAGCAACTAATGAAAAACTGTTTTTT.

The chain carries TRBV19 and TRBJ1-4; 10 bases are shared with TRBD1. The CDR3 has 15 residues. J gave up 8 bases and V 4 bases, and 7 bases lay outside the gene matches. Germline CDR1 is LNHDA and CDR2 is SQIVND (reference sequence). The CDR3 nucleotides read TGTGCCAGTAGTACATGGACAGGGGGTCGGGAAAAACTGTTTTTT. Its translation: CASSTWTGGREKLFF.

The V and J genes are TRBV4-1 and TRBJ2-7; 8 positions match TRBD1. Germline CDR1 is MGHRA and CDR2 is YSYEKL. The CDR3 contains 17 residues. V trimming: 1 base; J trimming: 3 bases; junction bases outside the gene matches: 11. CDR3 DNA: TGCGCCAGCAGCCAAGGGACAGGGAGACACAACGACTACGAGCAGTACTTC. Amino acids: CASSQGTGRHNDYEQYF.

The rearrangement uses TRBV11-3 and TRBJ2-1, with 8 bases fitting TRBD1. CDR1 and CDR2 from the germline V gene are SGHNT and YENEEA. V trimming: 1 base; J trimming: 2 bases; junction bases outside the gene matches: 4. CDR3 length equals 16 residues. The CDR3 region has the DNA TGTGCCAGCAGCTTAGGGGGGACAGGCCCCTACAATGAGCAGTTCTTC. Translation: CASSLGGTGPYNEQFF.

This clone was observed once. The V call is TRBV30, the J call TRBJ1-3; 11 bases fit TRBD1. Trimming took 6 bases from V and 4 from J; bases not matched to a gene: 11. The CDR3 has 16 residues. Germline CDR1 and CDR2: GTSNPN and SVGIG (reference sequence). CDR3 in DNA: TGTGCCTGTGGACAGGGGGCAGGTTATTCGGGAAACACCATATATTTT. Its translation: CACGQGAGYSGNTIYF. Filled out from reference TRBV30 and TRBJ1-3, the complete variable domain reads SQTIHQWPATLVQPVGSPLSLECTVEGTSNPNLYWYRQAAGRGLQLLFYSVGIGQISSEVPQNLSASRPQDRQFILSSKKLLLSDSGFYLCACGQGAGYSGNTIYFGEGSWLTVV.

The CDR3 DNA reads as TGTGCCAGCAGTGAAAGGGGCAGGGACAGCCATGGCTACACCTTC. Its protein product is CASSERGRDSHGYTF. V gene TRBV6-1 combines with J gene TRBJ1-2, with 7 nucleotides matching TRBD1. Trimming took 2 bases from V and 6 from J; bases not matched to a gene: 9. The CDR3 is 15 residues long. Germline lookup yields CDR1 MNHNS and CDR2 SASEGT.

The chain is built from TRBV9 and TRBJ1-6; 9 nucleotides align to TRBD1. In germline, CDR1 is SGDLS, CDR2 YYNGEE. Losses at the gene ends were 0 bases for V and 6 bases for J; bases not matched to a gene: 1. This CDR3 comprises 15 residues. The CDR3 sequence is CASSVGDRANSPLHF. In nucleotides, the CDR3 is TGTGCCAGCAGCGTAGGGGACAGGGCTAATTCACCCCTCCACTTT. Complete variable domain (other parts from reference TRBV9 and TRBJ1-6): DSGVTQTPKHLITATGQRVTLRCSPRSGDLSVYWYQQSLDQGLQFLIQYYNGEERAKGNILERFSAQQFPDLHSELNLSSLELGDSALYFCASSVGDRANSPLHFGNGTRLTVT.

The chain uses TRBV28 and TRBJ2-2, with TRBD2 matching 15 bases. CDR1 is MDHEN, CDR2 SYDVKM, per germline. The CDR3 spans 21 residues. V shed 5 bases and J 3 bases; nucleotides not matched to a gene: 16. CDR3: CASSQYPGLAGGLRYTGELFF. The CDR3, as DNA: TGTGCCAGCAGTCAATACCCGGGACTAGCGGGGGGCCTGCGGTACACCGGGGAGCTGTTTTTT.

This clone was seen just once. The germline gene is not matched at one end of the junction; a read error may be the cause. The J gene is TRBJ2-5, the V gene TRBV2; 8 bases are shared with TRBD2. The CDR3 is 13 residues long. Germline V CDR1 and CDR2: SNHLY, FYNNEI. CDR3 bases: TGCGCCGCCGGGGGGGGACCCCAAGAGACCCAGTACTTC. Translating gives CAAGGGPQETQYF. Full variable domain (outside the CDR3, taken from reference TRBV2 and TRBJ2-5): EPEVTQTPSHQVTQMGQEVILRCVPISNHLYFYWYRQILGQKVEFLVSFYNNEISEKSEIFDDQFSVERPDGSNFTLKIRSTKLEDSAMYFCAAGGGPQETQYFGPGTRLLVL.

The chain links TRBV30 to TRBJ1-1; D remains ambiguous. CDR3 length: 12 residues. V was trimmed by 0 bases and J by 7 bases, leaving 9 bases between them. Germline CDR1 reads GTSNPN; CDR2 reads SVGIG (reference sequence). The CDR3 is CAWSVDGVEAFF. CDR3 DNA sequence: TGTGCCTGGAGTGTGGACGGGGTTGAAGCTTTCTTT.

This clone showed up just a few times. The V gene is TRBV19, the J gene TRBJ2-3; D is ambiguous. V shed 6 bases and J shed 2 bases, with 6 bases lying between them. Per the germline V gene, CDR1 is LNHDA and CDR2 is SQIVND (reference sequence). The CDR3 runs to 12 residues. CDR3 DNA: TGTGCCAGTAGCCATTTCACAGATACGCAGTATTTT. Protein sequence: CASSHFTDTQYF.

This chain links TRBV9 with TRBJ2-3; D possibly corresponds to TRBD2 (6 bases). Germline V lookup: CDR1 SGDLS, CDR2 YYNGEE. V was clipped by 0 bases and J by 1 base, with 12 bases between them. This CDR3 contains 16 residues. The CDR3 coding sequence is TGTGCCAGCAGCGTAGACCCACTAGCAGGCACAGATACGCAGTATTTT. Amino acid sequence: CASSVDPLAGTDTQYF.

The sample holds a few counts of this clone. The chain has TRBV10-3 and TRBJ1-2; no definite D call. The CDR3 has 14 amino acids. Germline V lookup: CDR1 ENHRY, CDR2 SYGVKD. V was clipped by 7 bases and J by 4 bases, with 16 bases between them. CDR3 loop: CAIKPGPLPYGYTF. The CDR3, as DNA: TGTGCCATCAAGCCGGGTCCGCTACCCTATGGCTACACCTTC.

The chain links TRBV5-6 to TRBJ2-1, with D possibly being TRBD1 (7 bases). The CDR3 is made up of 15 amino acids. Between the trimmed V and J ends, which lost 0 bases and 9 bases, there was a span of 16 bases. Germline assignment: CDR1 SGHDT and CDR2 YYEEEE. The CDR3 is CASSLEVRGEVEQFF. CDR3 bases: TGTGCCAGCAGCTTGGAGGTCAGGGGGGAGGTTGAGCAGTTCTTC.

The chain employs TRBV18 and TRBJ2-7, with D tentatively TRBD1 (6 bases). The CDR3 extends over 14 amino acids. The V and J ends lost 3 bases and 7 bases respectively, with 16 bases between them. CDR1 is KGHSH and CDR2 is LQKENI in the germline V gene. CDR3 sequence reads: CASSPATGIEEQYF. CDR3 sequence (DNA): TGTGCCAGCTCACCCGCTACAGGGATCGAAGAGCAGTACTTC.

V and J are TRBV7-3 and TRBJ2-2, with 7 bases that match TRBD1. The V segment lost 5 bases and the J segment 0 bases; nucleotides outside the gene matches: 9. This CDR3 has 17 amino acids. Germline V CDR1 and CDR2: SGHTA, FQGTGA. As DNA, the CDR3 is TGTGCCAGCAGCCGGGAACCCGGGACAGCGAACACCGGGGAGCTGTTTTTT. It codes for CASSREPGTANTGELFF.